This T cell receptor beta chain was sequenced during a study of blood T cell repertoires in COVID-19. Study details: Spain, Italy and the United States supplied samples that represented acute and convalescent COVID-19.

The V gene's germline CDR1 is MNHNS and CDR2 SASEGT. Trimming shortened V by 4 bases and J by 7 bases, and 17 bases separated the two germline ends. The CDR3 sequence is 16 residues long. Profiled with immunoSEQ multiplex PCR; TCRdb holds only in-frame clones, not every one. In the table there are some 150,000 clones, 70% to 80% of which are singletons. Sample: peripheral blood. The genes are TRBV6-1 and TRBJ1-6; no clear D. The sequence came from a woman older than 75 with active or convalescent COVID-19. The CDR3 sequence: CASSAPFGSRNSPLHF. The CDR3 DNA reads TGTGCCAGCAGTGCCCCCTTCGGGAGCAGAAATTCACCCCTCCACTTT.